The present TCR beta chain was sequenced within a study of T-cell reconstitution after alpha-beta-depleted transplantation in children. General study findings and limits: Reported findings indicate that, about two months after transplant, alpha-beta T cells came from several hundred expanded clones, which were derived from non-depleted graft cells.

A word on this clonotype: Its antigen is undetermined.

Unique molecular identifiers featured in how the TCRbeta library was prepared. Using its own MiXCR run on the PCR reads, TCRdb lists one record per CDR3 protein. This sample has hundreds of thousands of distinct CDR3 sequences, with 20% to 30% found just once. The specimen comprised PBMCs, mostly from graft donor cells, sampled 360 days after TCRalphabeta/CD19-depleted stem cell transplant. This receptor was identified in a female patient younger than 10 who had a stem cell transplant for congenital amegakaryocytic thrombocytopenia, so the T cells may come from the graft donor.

CDR3 DNA sequence: TGTGCCAGCAGTTTATTCACAGGGGACGCCGCCTACAATGAGCAGTTCTTC. This sequence encodes CASSLFTGDAAYNEQFF. The chain uses TRBV28 and TRBJ2-1; 7 bases align to TRBD1. Germline values: CDR1 MDHEN, CDR2 SYDVKM. J gave up 2 bases and V 1 base, and 8 bases lay outside the gene matches. The CDR3 consists of 17 residues.